This T cell receptor beta chain comes out of a study of technical replicates of blood from a few donors listed by TCRdb under 2017. CDR1 and CDR2 were assigned from the germline V gene as SNHLY and FYNNEI. V was cut back by 4 bases and J by 4 bases, leaving a gap of 19 bases between them. Reading from cysteine to phenylalanine, the CDR3 counts 16 amino acids. The kept DNA is CDR3 alone, 48 bases in frame from the first base. Comments on this clone: No antigen is known for it. Per-base qualities were not stored, and no clone one base away is much larger.

The library was made by the immunoSEQ multiplex PCR assay. The table comes from immuneACCESS by way of TCRdb, which keeps in-frame sequences with V and J called. Part of the clones is missing from these tables; in studies checked, under half for an unresolved V gene and the rest for unknown reasons. The table for this sample lists 55,000 to 75,000 clones; about 95% of them were counted only once. In total, the top ten clones hold 2.5% to 3.5% of the sample. Material: PBMCs. The source is a human donor in good health. Some clones in this sample may be carry-over from other donors' samples. The sequence is built from TRBV2 and TRBJ1-2, and the D gene may be TRBD1, 5 bases matching. The CDR3 region: CASSVRQGSASYGYTF. The nucleotides are TGTGCCAGCAGTGTGAGGCAGGGATCAGCGTCCTATGGCTACACCTTC.